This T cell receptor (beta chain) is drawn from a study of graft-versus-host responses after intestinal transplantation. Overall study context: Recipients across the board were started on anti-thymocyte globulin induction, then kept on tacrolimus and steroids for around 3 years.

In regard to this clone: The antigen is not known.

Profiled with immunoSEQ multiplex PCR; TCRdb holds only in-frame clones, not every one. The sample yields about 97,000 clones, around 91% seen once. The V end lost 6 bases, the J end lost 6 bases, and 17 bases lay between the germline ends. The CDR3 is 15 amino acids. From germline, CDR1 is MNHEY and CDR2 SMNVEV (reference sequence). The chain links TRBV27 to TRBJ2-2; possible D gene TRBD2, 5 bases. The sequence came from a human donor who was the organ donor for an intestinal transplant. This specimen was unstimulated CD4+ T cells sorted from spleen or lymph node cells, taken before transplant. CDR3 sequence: CASSLIPTGSGELFF. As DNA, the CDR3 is TGTGCCAGCAGCCTGATACCGACGGGGTCCGGGGAGCTGTTTTTT.